One T cell receptor (beta chain) is described in this entry. The antigen remains undetermined. TCRdb called the reads again in MiXCR, with one record for every CDR3 protein. Of roughly 150,000 distinct CDR3 sequences detected, roughly 17% appear once; the ten largest clones hold roughly a sixth. The sample belongs to a study of T cell repertoires in cytomegalovirus infection. Study context: The public TCR beta signatures pointed to both CMV infection and matching HLA type.

Losses at the gene ends were 5 bases for V and 6 bases for J; bases not matched to a gene: 4. Germline V gene lookup returns CDR1 SGHAT and CDR2 FQNNGV. The CDR3 has 12 residues. General study findings and limits: What dominated the ex vivo response were HLA-C-restricted CMV-specific TCR beta clonotypes. Using cumulative public TCR beta family frequency, the authors identified those who carried CMV together with the relevant HLA.

The chain is built from TRBV11-2 and TRBJ2-7; 7 bases are a match to TRBD1. Sample: CD8+ T cells from PBMCs. The clonotype was recovered from a human donor in good health (CMV status not recorded). Some clones in this sample may be carry-over from other donors' samples. As DNA, the CDR3 is TGTGCCAGCAGCCCGGACAGGCGCGAGCAGTACTTC. Translation gives CASSPDRREQYF.